Below are 2 T cell receptor beta chains sequenced from a single sample in a study of control samples from healthy donors and cancer patients. Generated by immunoSEQ multiplex PCR, the TCRdb table keeps only in-frame clones and is missing some. The sample has some 150,000 clones, approximately 92% seen once. The material sequenced was blood. Receptor source: a woman aged 60 to 75 in good health.

This chain connects TRBV19 to TRBJ2-7; TRBD2 might be the D (6 bases). CDR1 is LNHDA, CDR2 SQIVND, per germline (reference sequence). V shed 7 bases and J shed 4 bases, with 11 bases lying between them. The CDR3 sequence is 12 residues long. CDR3 amino acids: CASTGDGYEQYF. CDR3 nucleotides: TGTGCCAGTACGGGGGACGGGTACGAGCAGTACTTC. The whole variable domain, remainder taken from reference TRBV19 and TRBJ2-7, is DGGITQSPKYLFRKEGQNVTLSCEQNLNHDAMYWYRQDPGQGLRLIYYSQIVNDFQKGDIAEGYSVSREKKESFPLTVTSAQKNPTAFYLCASTGDGYEQYFGPGTRLTVT.

This clone was seen only once. The J gene is TRBJ1-1, the V gene TRBV19, with a weak D call TRBD1 (6 bases). Germline loops: CDR1 LNHDA, CDR2 SQIVND (reference sequence). V was clipped by 4 bases and J by 0 bases, with 15 bases between them. The length of the CDR3 is 16 residues. CDR3 residues: CASSTGQTVMNTEAFF. CDR3 coding DNA: TGTGCCAGTAGTACAGGACAGACCGTTATGAACACTGAAGCTTTCTTT.